This T cell receptor beta chain derives from a study of a mutant IDH1 vaccine in newly diagnosed glioma. This sample's time point: week 11, during vaccination. A single vaccine dose contained 300 ug of mutant IDH1 20-mer peptide, and topical imiquimod was used with it. This CDR3 contains 16 residues. V gave up 7 bases and J gave up 4 bases, with 20 bases separating them. On this clone: Its matching antigen is unknown.

Assay: immunoSEQ multiplex PCR; the TCRdb copy retains only in-frame clones and omits some. There are 50,000 to 65,000 clones in the sample; over 75% occur only once, and under 2.5% lies in the top ten. The chain is built from TRBV23-1 and TRBJ1-5; TRBD1 might be the D (6 bases). TRBV23-1 is marked as an open reading frame, function uncertain. The receptor's source is a man between 50 and 59 years old with glioma. Sequences were derived from PBMCs, sampled from a glioma patient whose treatment included an IDH1 peptide vaccine. The CDR3 DNA sequence: TGCGCCAGCATAACAGGGTGCCTGGCTCCGAATCAGCCCCAGCATTTT. This codes for CASITGCLAPNQPQHF.